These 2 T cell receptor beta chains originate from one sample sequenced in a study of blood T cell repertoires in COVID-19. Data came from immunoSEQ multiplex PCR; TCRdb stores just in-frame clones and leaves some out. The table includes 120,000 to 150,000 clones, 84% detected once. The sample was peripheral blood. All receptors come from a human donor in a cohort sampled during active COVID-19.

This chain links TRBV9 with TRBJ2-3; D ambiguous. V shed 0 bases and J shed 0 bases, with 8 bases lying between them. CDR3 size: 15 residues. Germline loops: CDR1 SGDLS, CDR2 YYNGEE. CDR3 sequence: CASSVVGGSTDTQYF. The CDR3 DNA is TGTGCCAGCAGCGTAGTTGGCGGTAGCACAGATACGCAGTATTTT.

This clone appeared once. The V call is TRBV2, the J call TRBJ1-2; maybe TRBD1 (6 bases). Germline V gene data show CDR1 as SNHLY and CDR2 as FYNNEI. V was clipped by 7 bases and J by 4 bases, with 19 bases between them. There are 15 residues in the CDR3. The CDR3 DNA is TGTGCCAGCACCGACCAGGCAGGGGTTACCTATGGCTACACCTTC. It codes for CASTDQAGVTYGYTF. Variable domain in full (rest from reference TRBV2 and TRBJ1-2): EPEVTQTPSHQVTQMGQEVILRCVPISNHLYFYWYRQILGQKVEFLVSFYNNEISEKSEIFDDQFSVERPDGSNFTLKIRSTKLEDSAMYFCASTDQAGVTYGYTFGSGTRLTVV.